The 31 T cell receptor beta chains given below trace back to one sample, sequenced in a study of blood T cell repertoires in COVID-19. Sequenced by immunoSEQ multiplex PCR; TCRdb stores in-frame clones only, minus some. The table includes under 300,000 clones, roughly 86% detected once. The sample consisted of peripheral blood. These receptors were taken from a man older than 75 with acute or convalescent COVID-19.

The chain uses TRBV27 and TRBJ1-1, with TRBD1 as a possible D gene (5 bases). Germline V lookup: CDR1 MNHEY, CDR2 SMNVEV (reference sequence). V lost 4 bases to trimming and J lost 6 bases, with 12 bases between them. The CDR3 runs 13 residues. For the CDR3, the DNA is TGTGCCAGCAGTTCACAGGAGTTGTCTGAAGCTTTCTTT. Encoded protein: CASSSQELSEAFF.

The genes are TRBV30 and TRBJ2-7; 9 bases agree with TRBD2. Germline V gene lookup returns CDR1 GTSNPN and CDR2 SVGIG (reference sequence). This CDR3 is built from 16 residues. V dropped 4 bases and J dropped 1; count of bases not matched to a gene: 11. The CDR3 bases are TGTGCCTGGAACCCGGGGGCTAGCGGGACTTCCTACGAGCAGTACTTC. Translation: CAWNPGASGTSYEQYF.

The table lists this clone with a count of one. This chain links TRBV7-2 with TRBJ2-7, with D unclear. This CDR3 has 14 residues. The V end lost 2 bases, the J end lost 0 bases, and 8 bases lay between the germline ends. The germline gives CDR1 SGHTA, CDR2 FQGNSA. The CDR3 DNA is TGTGCCAGCAGCTTAAACAGAGCCTCCTACGAGCAGTACTTC. Protein product: CASSLNRASYEQYF.

The rearrangement uses TRBV2 and TRBJ1-1; D uncertain. The CDR3 is 14 amino acids. Germline-derived CDR1 and CDR2 are SNHLY and FYNNEI. Trimming removed 1 base at V and 0 bases at J, with 6 bases between. The CDR3 DNA reads as TGTGCCAGCAGTGAAGGCAGGTTGAACACTGAAGCTTTCTTT. Protein sequence: CASSEGRLNTEAFF. Supplemented by reference TRBV2 and TRBJ1-1, the full variable domain reads EPEVTQTPSHQVTQMGQEVILRCVPISNHLYFYWYRQILGQKVEFLVSFYNNEISEKSEIFDDQFSVERPDGSNFTLKIRSTKLEDSAMYFCASSEGRLNTEAFFGQGTRLTVV.

A word on this clone: This sample includes further DNA sequences coding for the same CDR3. The chain joins TRBV19 to TRBJ1-6, with TRBD1 matching 8 bases. Germline V gene sequence: CDR1 LNHDA, CDR2 SQIVND (reference sequence). Unmatched junction bases numbered 5, after V lost 4 bases and J lost 0 bases. The CDR3 contains 17 residues. The CDR3 DNA sequence: TGTGCCAGTAGTACCCGACAGGGGAGCTCCTATAATTCACCCCTCCACTTT. Its translation is CASSTRQGSSYNSPLHF.

The V call is TRBV6-6, the J call TRBJ1-1; 7 nucleotides agree with TRBD1. Germline V lookup: CDR1 MNHNY, CDR2 SVGAGI (reference sequence). The trim removed 7 bases at V and 6 bases at J, leaving 8 bases unmatched. The CDR3 totals 13 residues. The DNA for the CDR3 is TGTGCCAGCAACTGGGGGACAGACGCTGAAGCTTTCTTT. As protein: CASNWGTDAEAFF.

This rearrangement joins TRBV13 to TRBJ1-2, with 8 bases fitting TRBD1. The CDR3 length is 14 residues. The trim removed 3 bases at V and 8 bases at J, leaving 8 bases unmatched. CDR1 PRHDT and CDR2 FYEKMQ come from the germline V gene (reference sequence). For the CDR3, the DNA is TGTGCCAGCAGCTTTGTACAGGGGGTTGAAGGCTACACCTTC. Its translation: CASSFVQGVEGYTF.

V is TRBV15 and J is TRBJ1-5; D is possibly TRBD1 (5 bases). CDR1 and CDR2 (germline): LNHNV, YYDKDF (reference sequence). Trimming took off 9 bases at V and 7 bases at J, with 19 bases between the two ends. This CDR3 spans 14 amino acids. The CDR3 loop is CATSNPRVEQPQHF. The CDR3 nucleotides are TGTGCCACTTCGAATCCCAGGGTGGAGCAGCCCCAGCATTTT.

This chain's CDR3 is CASSEGGNTGELFF. For the CDR3, the DNA is TGTGCCAGCAGTGAGGGGGGGAACACCGGGGAGCTGTTTTTT. The chain uses TRBV6-1 and TRBJ2-2; maybe TRBD2 (6 bases). Germline V gene sequence: CDR1 MNHNS, CDR2 SASEGT. This CDR3 contains 14 residues. Trimming left V 3 bases short and J 1 base short, with 6 bases between.

V gene TRBV5-1 combines with J gene TRBJ2-1; 9 bases are a match to TRBD2. CDR3 length: 16 residues. Unmatched junction bases numbered 6, after V lost 4 bases and J lost 1 base. Germline V lookup: CDR1 SGHRS, CDR2 YFSETQ. The CDR3 is CASSIISGSSYNEQFF. The CDR3 bases are TGCGCCAGCAGCATTATTAGCGGGAGTTCCTACAATGAGCAGTTCTTC.

This chain uses TRBV5-1 with TRBJ2-3, with 15 positions matching TRBD2. The V segment lost 4 bases and the J segment 3 bases; nucleotides outside the gene matches: 3. This CDR3 comprises 16 residues. Germline CDR1 and CDR2: SGHRS and YFSETQ. The CDR3 region has the DNA TGCGCCAGCAGCCCGGGGACTAGCGGGGGGACAGATACGCAGTATTTT. Protein sequence: CASSPGTSGGTDTQYF.

In this sample, this clone turned up once. The rearrangement uses TRBV29-1 and TRBJ1-3; D is ambiguous. The V and J ends lost 5 bases and 4 bases respectively, with 18 bases between them. This CDR3 is built from 15 residues. CDR1 is SQVTM, CDR2 ANQGSEA, per germline. The CDR3: CSVRVAGSAGNTIYF. CDR3 DNA sequence: TGCAGCGTTAGGGTTGCGGGGTCGGCCGGAAACACCATATATTTT.

The chain carries TRBV6-5 and TRBJ2-3; 9 bases map to TRBD2. The CDR3 consists of 15 residues. Germline V gene sequence: CDR1 MNHEY, CDR2 SVGAGI. Unmatched junction bases numbered 8, after V lost 2 bases and J lost 8 bases. CDR3 sequence: CASSYNAGGLGTQYF. The CDR3 bases are TGTGCCAGCAGTTACAACGCGGGGGGGCTGGGTACGCAGTATTTT.

The chain is built from TRBV7-9 and TRBJ1-5; weak D call: TRBD1 (6 bases). Germline-derived CDR1 and CDR2 are SEHNR and FQNEAQ (reference sequence). The CDR3 totals 14 residues. V was clipped by 7 bases and J by 4 bases, with 14 bases between them. The CDR3 nucleotides read TGTGCCAGCAAGGTACGGACAGATAATCAGCCCCAGCATTTT. It specifies CASKVRTDNQPQHF.

The rearrangement links TRBV7-3 to TRBJ2-3; perhaps TRBD2 as D (6 bases). Germline V CDR1 and CDR2: SGHTA, FQGTGA. The CDR3 loop spans 13 amino acids. Between the trimmed V and J ends, which lost 3 bases and 7 bases, there was a span of 11 bases. For the CDR3, the DNA is TGTGCCAGCAGCTTGACGGGGAGGAATACGCAGTATTTT. It encodes CASSLTGRNTQYF.

The chain recombines TRBV7-6 with TRBJ1-1, with 9 bases that match TRBD1. CDR1 is SGHVS and CDR2 is FNYEAQ in the germline V gene. The CDR3 runs to 12 residues. V was pared by 4 bases and J by 11 bases, with 5 bases of the junction left unmatched. CDR3 protein: CASSSRDREAFF. Here the CDR3 DNA reads TGTGCCAGCAGCTCCCGGGACAGGGAGGCTTTCTTT.

This rearrangement joins TRBV5-1 to TRBJ2-5, with D tentatively TRBD1 (6 bases). The CDR3 is made up of 13 amino acids. V lost 3 bases to trimming and J lost 3 bases, with 9 bases between them. Germline V CDR1 and CDR2: SGHRS, YFSETQ. The CDR3 nucleotides read TGCGCCAGCAGCTCACACAGGGAAGAGACCCAGTACTTC. The encoded protein is CASSSHREETQYF.

This chain connects TRBV4-2 to TRBJ2-3; 14 nucleotides line up with TRBD2. With 0 bases clipped from V and 3 bases from J, the junction kept 8 bases outside the gene matches. In germline, CDR1 is LGHNA, CDR2 YNFKEQ. The CDR3 loop spans 19 amino acids. The CDR3 sequence is CASSQDMTGTSGGTDTQYF. In DNA, the CDR3 is TGTGCCAGCAGCCAAGATATGACCGGGACTAGCGGGGGAACAGATACGCAGTATTTT.

The CDR3 DNA reads TGTGCCAGTAGTATAGGGGGCGCTAGGGATCAGCCCCAGCATTTT. This sequence encodes CASSIGGARDQPQHF. The chain recombines TRBV19 with TRBJ1-5; a possible D gene is TRBD1 (5 bases). V was shortened by 1 base and J by 5 bases, with 12 bases between the two germline ends. The CDR3 covers 15 residues. From germline, CDR1 is LNHDA and CDR2 SQIVND (reference sequence).

This chain links TRBV11-2 with TRBJ2-5, with 7 bases fitting TRBD1. The CDR3 totals 15 residues. Looked up from germline, CDR1 is SGHAT and CDR2 is FQNNGV. V lost 7 bases and J lost 0; bases outside the gene matches: 8. The CDR3 bases are TGTGCCAGCACCCCGGGACAGACGTACCAAGAGACCCAGTACTTC. This encodes CASTPGQTYQETQYF.

The V gene is TRBV5-6, the J gene TRBJ2-2; D ambiguous. The germline V and J ends were trimmed by 4 bases and 1 base, with 11 bases remaining between them. This CDR3 has 15 residues. Germline V gives CDR1 SGHDT, CDR2 YYEEEE. CDR3 DNA: TGTGCCAGCAGCCCCGCGACGGGGAACACCGGGGAGCTGTTTTTT. Translated: CASSPATGNTGELFF.

The gene calls are TRBV10-2 and TRBJ2-7; TRBD1 matches 10 bases. The CDR3 loop spans 14 amino acids. V shed 7 bases and J 6 bases; nucleotides not matched to a gene: 9. CDR1 is WSHSY and CDR2 is SAAADI in the germline V gene. The CDR3 coding sequence is TGCGCCAGCACCCTGGGGACAGGGGCTCTCGAGCAGTACTTC. Amino acid sequence: CASTLGTGALEQYF.

This clone has only one observation. The chain combines TRBV11-1 with TRBJ2-1; the D gene is possibly TRBD1 (6 bases). The CDR3 is made up of 13 amino acids. Germline V gives CDR1 SGHAT, CDR2 FQDESV (reference sequence). Trimming took 4 bases from V and 8 from J, leaving 12 bases between them. The DNA of the CDR3 is TGTGCCAGCAGCTCGCAGGGGAAGGATGAGCAGTTCTTC. Protein: CASSSQGKDEQFF.

The chain is built from TRBV6-1 and TRBJ1-2, with D possibly being TRBD1 (5 bases). V lost 1 base and J lost 5, with 8 bases in between. This CDR3 is 13 amino acids long. The germline V gene encodes CDR1 MNHNS and CDR2 SASEGT. CDR3 DNA: TGTGCCAGCAGTGAAGAGGGGAGGTATGGCTACACCTTC. Protein product: CASSEEGRYGYTF.

The V gene is TRBV7-6, the J gene TRBJ2-3; 9 nucleotides agree with TRBD1. Germline-derived CDR1 and CDR2 are SGHVS and FNYEAQ. The V and J ends lost 5 bases and 4 bases, in that order; junction bases with no gene match: 10. The CDR3 loop spans 16 amino acids. The CDR3 spells CASSLGLGQGSDTQYF. Written as DNA, the CDR3 is TGTGCCAGCAGCCTAGGGTTGGGACAGGGCTCAGATACGCAGTATTTT.

This chain uses TRBV3-1 (or the pseudogene TRBV3-2) with TRBJ1-3; D is perhaps TRBD1 (6 bases). The length of the CDR3 is 16 residues. Germline CDR1 and CDR2: LGHDT and YNNKEL (reference sequence). Trimming shortened V by 1 base and J by 2 bases, and 12 bases separated the two germline ends. CDR3 bases: TGTGCCAGCAGCCAAGGGGGGCCAGGGGCTGGAAACACCATATATTTT. Residues: CASSQGGPGAGNTIYF.

V usage is TRBV18 and J usage is TRBJ2-2; 10 bases agree with TRBD2. The ends lost 0 bases at V and 5 bases at J; junction bases unmatched: 6. The CDR3 extends over 17 amino acids. Germline lookup yields CDR1 KGHSH and CDR2 LQKENI. Here the CDR3 DNA reads TGTGCCAGCTCACCACCGACCCTAGCGGGAGTAACCGGGGAGCTGTTTTTT. Translation gives CASSPPTLAGVTGELFF.

The V gene is TRBV6-5, the J gene TRBJ1-2, with D perhaps TRBD1 (5 bases). Trimming pared 6 bases from V and 5 bases from J, leaving 10 bases between. Germline values: CDR1 MNHEY, CDR2 SVGAGI. CDR3 size: 12 residues. In nucleotides, the CDR3 is TGTGCCAGCAGAGACAGCGTTTATGGCTACACCTTC. This sequence encodes CASRDSVYGYTF.

The chain joins TRBV10-3 to TRBJ2-1; 9 bases fit TRBD2. The V gene end was trimmed by 10 bases and the J gene end by 0 bases; junction bases not matched to a gene: 7. CDR1 and CDR2 from the germline V gene are ENHRY and SYGVKD. The CDR3 is 15 residues long. The CDR3 DNA sequence: TGTGCCACCGGGACTAGCAGGAGCTCCTACAATGAGCAGTTCTTC. This gives the protein CATGTSRSSYNEQFF.

For this clone: At the DNA level, this CDR3 is encoded by other sequences in the same sample as well. The chain combines TRBV20-1 with TRBJ1-2; D ambiguous. This CDR3 has 11 residues. Trimming pared 3 bases from V and 4 bases from J, leaving 6 bases between. Per the germline V gene, CDR1 is DFQATT and CDR2 is SNEGSKA (reference sequence). The CDR3 nucleotides read TGCAGTGCTAGGAGCGGCTATGGCTACACCTTC. It codes for CSARSGYGYTF.

This chain uses TRBV5-1 with TRBJ2-1; 11 positions agree with TRBD2. From germline, CDR1 is SGHRS and CDR2 YFSETQ. The CDR3 runs 17 residues. V shed 9 bases and J 0 bases; nucleotides not matched to a gene: 11. The CDR3 protein is CATSRTSGQYSYNEQFF. CDR3 in DNA: TGCGCCACCTCAAGGACTAGCGGGCAGTACTCCTACAATGAGCAGTTCTTC.